Included here is one T cell receptor beta chain sequence, with context. Its antigen has not been determined. Qualities for individual bases were not recorded, and no much larger clone is one base off. This record comes from a study of tumor-infiltrating lymphocytes in primary liver carcinoma (TCRdb year 2017). With regard to the full study: Of the five patients, three men and two women aged 30 to 69 years, four had hepatocellular carcinoma and one had combined HCC and intrahepatic cholangiocarcinoma. Technical replicate repertoires showed high reproducibility, with mean shared-clone rates roughly 0.89 and correlation coefficients above 0.95. A total of approximately 35 specimens from 5 patients underwent TCRbeta repertoire sequencing, comprising about 25 tumor regions, 5 adjacent noncancerous liver tissues and 5 peripheral blood samples. The roughly 25 tumor region samples were profiled with Agilent mRNA microarrays so that TCRbeta repertoire diversity could be related to the local molecular phenotype. Samples yielded roughly 3.5 to 7.5 million productive TCRbeta reads; read depth did not differ significantly between tissue types. Across five regions of each liver tumor, along with adjacent normal tissue and blood, the study brought together TCRbeta repertoire sequencing, expression microarrays and whole-exome sequencing. The tumors of the five patients were staged as T1-T3 N0M0, with maximum diameters ranging from roughly 4.2 to 11 cm.

Using a constant-region primer and ProtoScript II reverse transcriptase, TCRbeta-specific cDNA was reverse-transcribed from around 500 ng total RNA. Three nested multiplex PCR rounds, following a slightly modified ARM-PCR procedure, were used to build the TCRbeta libraries. Each of the first two PCR rounds ran for 9 to 10 cycles using multiplex TRBV1-TRBV30 forward primers together with a Cbeta reverse primer. Sample barcodes and Illumina adapters were added in a final 25-cycle PCR with Deep VentR polymerase. Before sequencing, amplicons between 200 and 500 bp were purified from gel using a QIAquick gel extraction kit. The TCRbeta amplicons were sequenced with 250-bp paired-end reads on an Illumina HiSeq 2500. On the authors' methods: Trimmomatic v0.33 was used to quality-trim the reads, and FLASH v1.2.11 was used to merge paired reads so that full CDR3 sequences could be recovered. V, D and J germline segments were assigned to the rearranged TCRbeta sequences by MiGEC v1.2.1b. Clonotype statistics and Shannon-Wiener diversity indices were calculated with VDJtools v1.0.0. Except for diversity analysis, only each sample's 250 most abundant clonotypes were used in subsequent analyses to reduce sampling bias. Clones were called with MiXCR by TCRdb after fastp trimmed the public reads at Q25, and only in-frame beta chains were retained. A single entry per CDR3 protein holds the most common genes and DNA from its merged rows. TCRdb's processing, not the authors' own work, is the source of the V and J calls. For this sample the table gives 70,000 to 75,000 distinct CDR3 sequences, of which approximately 70% were detected only once. The ten biggest clones cover 25% to 35% of the sample.

The CDR1 and CDR2 encoded by the germline V gene are SGHAT and FQNNGV. Spanning cysteine to phenylalanine, the CDR3 consists of 16 amino acids. The read is trimmed to its CDR3 DNA, 48 bases read in frame from base 1. Unmatched junction bases come to 19, with V trimmed by 7 bases and J by 15 bases. Without any cell sorting, total RNA and DNA were extracted together from around 18-30 mg of bulk tissue using the AllPrep DNA/RNA mini kit. Five patients with histopathologically diagnosed primary liver carcinoma underwent surgical resection in China between November 2015 and 2016. At the time of sampling, the patients were treatment-naive and had chronic HBV infection. Each tumor was sampled at five spatially separated regions: the superior, inferior, left-lateral and right-lateral poles and the tumor centre. More than 75% viable tumor cells were found by histology in every tumor sample. Fresh tumor and adjacent tissue pieces were bisected, with one half stored in RNAlater at -80 degrees C and the other half sent for histology.

Here is what the overall study found, with its caveats: Because sequencing covered only the TCR beta chain and unpaired alpha chains were not captured, true repertoire diversity is likely underestimated. Only about 7.5-24% of top clones were found in all five regions of a tumor, suggesting spatial heterogeneity of tumor-infiltrating T cells. Pairs of tumor regions showed greater repertoire overlap (mean roughly 35%) than tumor-adjacent pairs (roughly 17%) or tumor-blood pairs (approximately 15%), which is consistent with antigen-driven expansion. With just a handful of patients in the study, the authors point out that the findings should be validated in a larger study. Comparison of CD4+ and CD8+ T cell repertoires was precluded by the use of bulk unsorted samples. The top 250 clones accounted for a significantly greater share of the repertoire in tumors than in blood (p = 0.039).

This clonotype originated in a man in his forties with primary liver carcinoma and hepatitis B virus infection. Sequenced material: liver tumor tissue from sampling region 4. The intended sense of this specimen's cell subset or site label: tumor region T4, right-lateral pole. The chain is encoded by TRBV11-2 joined to TRBJ2-1; 12 junctional bases match TRBD2. CDR3 reads: CASNYSSASGRGGRFF. The DNA sequence is as follows: TGTGCCAGCAACTACTCTTCGGCTAGCGGGAGGGGAGGCCGGTTCTTC.